These T cell receptor beta chains were read from a single sample in a study of monozygotic twins with inflammatory bowel disease. TCRdb reprocessed the 5' RACE reads, with one entry per CDR3 protein and no DNA. In all, the sample yields some 300,000 distinct CDR3 sequences. Input material: blood. The origin of the receptors is a human donor with ulcerative colitis or Crohn's disease, or a healthy co-twin of an affected twin (not recorded which). Each CDR3 is given with its conserved first and last residue. Fields, in order: V gene, J gene, CDR3 protein.

TRBV6-2/TRBV6-3	TRBJ1-2	CTSSKGQRYGYTF
TRBV6-5	TRBJ2-7	CASSYKGSGEQYF
TRBV6-5	TRBJ2-7	CASSTPVGEQYF
TRBV12-3/TRBV12-4	TRBJ1-5	CASREVDSNQPQHF
TRBV3-1	TRBJ2-3	CASSQEPGLANTQYF
TRBV7-7	TRBJ2-2	CATSSGGAGELFF
TRBV20-1	TRBJ1-2	CSASIIQGFDYGYTF
TRBV6-1	TRBJ2-7	CASKVSSGSFARQQYF
TRBV20-1	TRBJ1-6	CSRGGGNSPLHF
TRBV18	TRBJ2-3	CASSPRDRGPDTQYF
TRBV6-5	TRBJ2-6	CASSYVSGANVLTF
TRBV6-1	TRBJ1-6	CASSRGLGPDNSPLHF
TRBV7-2	TRBJ2-3	CASSPLSARTDTQYF
TRBV7-2	TRBJ2-7	CASGTGPPLGEQYF
TRBV5-1	TRBJ2-7	CASSLVPGTGSSYEQYF
TRBV27	TRBJ2-1	CASSLGPGQDNEQFF
TRBV7-2	TRBJ2-1	CASSPQGRYNEQFF
TRBV5-1	TRBJ2-7	CASSLGDRVYEQYF
TRBV6-4	TRBJ2-1	CATLSGVGSLGLRVNEQFF
TRBV3-1	TRBJ1-1	CASSQGTTGGNTEAFF
TRBV20-1	TRBJ2-7	CSARGRVSYEQYF
TRBV6-5	TRBJ2-1	CASSYSRTFNNEQFF
TRBV5-6	TRBJ2-5	CASSRGLAGVQETQYF
TRBV28	TRBJ2-1	CASSLPGTSGNEQFF